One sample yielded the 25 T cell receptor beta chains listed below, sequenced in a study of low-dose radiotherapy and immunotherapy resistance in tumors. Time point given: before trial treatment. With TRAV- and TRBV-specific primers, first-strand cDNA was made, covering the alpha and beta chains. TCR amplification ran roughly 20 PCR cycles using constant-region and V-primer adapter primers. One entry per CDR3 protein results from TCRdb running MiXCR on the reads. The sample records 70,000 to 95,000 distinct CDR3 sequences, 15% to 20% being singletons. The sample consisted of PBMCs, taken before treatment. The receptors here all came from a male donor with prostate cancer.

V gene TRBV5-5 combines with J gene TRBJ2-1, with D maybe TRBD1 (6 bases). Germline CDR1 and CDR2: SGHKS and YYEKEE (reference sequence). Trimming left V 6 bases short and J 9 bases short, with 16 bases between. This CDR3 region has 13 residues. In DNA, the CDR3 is TGTGCCAGCACCCCGCCGTCGACAGGTGAGCAGTTCTTC. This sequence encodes CASTPPSTGEQFF.

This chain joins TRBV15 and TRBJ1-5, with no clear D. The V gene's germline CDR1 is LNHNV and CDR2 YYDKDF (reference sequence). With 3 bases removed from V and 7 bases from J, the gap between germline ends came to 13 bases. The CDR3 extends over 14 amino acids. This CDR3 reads CATSSLAGNQPQHF. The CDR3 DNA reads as TGTGCCACCAGCAGCTTGGCCGGGAACCAGCCCCAGCATTTT.

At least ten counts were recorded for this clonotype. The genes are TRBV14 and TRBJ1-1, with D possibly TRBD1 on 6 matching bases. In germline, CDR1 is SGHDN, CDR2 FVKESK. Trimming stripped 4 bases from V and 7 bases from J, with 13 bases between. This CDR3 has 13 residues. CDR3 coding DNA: TGTGCCAGCAGCCCGTGGACAGCCGATGAAGCTTTCTTT. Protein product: CASSPWTADEAFF.

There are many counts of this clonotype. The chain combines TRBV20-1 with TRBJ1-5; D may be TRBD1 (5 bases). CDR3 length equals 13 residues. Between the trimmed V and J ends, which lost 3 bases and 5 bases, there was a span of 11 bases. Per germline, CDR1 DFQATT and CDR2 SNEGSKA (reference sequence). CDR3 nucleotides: TGCAGTGCTAGTGCAGGGAGCGATCAGCCCCAGCATTTT. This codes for CSASAGSDQPQHF.

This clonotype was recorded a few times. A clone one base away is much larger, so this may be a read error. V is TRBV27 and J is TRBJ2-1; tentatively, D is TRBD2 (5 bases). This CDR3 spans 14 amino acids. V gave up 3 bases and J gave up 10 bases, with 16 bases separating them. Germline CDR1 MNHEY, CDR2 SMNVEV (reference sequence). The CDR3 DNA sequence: TGTGCCAGCAGTTTTAGGGCGGAGGCCTACGAGCAGTTCTTC. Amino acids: CASSFRAEAYEQFF.

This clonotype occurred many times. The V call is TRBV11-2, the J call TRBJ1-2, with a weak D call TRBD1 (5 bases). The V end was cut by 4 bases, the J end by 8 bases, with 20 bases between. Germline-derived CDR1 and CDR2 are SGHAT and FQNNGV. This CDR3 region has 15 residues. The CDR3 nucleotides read TGTGCCAGCAGCTCTGTCCGGAGGGGCGTAAGCGGCTACACCTTC. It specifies CASSSVRRGVSGYTF.

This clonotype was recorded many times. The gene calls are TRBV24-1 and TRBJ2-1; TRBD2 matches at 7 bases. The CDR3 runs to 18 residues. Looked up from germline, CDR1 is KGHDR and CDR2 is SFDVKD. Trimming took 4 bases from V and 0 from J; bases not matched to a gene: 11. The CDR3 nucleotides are TGTGCCACCAGTGACAACCGGATCAGCGGGGTCTCCTACAATGAGCAGTTCTTC. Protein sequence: CATSDNRISGVSYNEQFF.

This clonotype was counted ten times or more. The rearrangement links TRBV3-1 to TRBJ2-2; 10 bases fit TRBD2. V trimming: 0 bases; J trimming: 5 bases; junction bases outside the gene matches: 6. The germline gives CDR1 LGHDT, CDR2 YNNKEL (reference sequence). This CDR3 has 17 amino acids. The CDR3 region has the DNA TGTGCCAGCAGCCAAGATCGGCTAGCGGGGGATACCGGGGAGCTGTTTTTT. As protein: CASSQDRLAGDTGELFF.

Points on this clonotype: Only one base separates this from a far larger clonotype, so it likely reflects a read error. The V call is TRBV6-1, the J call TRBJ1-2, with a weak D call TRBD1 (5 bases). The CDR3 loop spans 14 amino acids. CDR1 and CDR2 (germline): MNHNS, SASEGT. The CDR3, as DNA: TGTGTCAGCAGCTTAGGGGTGTCTGCCTATGGCTACACCTTC. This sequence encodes CVSSLGVSAYGYTF.

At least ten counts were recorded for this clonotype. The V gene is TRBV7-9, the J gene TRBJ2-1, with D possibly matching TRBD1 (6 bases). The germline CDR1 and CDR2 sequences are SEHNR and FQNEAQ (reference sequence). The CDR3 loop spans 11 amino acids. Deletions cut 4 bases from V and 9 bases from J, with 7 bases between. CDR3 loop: CASSSTGEQFF. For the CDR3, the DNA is TGTGCCAGCAGCTCGACAGGTGAGCAGTTCTTC. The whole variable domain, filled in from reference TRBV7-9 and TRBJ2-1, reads DTGVSQNPRHKITKRGQNVTFRCDPISEHNRLYWYRQTLGQGPEFLTYFQNEAQLEKSRLLSDRFSAERPKGSFSTLEIQRTEQGDSAMYLCASSSTGEQFFGPGTRLTVL.

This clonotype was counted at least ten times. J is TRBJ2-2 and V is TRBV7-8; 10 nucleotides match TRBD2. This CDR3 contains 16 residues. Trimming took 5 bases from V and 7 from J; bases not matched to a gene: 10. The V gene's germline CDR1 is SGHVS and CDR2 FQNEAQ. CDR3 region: CASSARSGGAIGELFF. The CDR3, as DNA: TGTGCCAGCAGCGCCCGCAGCGGGGGGGCGATCGGGGAGCTGTTTTTT.

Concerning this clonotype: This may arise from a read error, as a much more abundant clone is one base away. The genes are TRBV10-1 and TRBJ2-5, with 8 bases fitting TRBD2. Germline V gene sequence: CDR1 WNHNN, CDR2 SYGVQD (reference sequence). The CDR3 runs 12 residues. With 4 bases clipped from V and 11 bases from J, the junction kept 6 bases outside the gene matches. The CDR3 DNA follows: TGCGCCAGCAGTGGAGGGACTAGGGAGCAGTACTTC. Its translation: CASSGGTREQYF.

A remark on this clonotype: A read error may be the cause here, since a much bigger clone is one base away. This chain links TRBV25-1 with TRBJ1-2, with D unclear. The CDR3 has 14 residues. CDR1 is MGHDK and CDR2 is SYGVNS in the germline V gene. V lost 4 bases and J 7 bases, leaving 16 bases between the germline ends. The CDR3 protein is CASSVSRDGGGYTF. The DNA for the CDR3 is TGTGCCAGCAGTGTCTCCCGAGATGGCGGTGGCTACACCTTC.

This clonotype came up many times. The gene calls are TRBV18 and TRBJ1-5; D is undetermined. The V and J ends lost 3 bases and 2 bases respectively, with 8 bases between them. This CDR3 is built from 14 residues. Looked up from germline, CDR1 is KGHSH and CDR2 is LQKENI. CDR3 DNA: TGTGCCAGCTCACCGGGCACAGGCAATCAGCCCCAGCATTTT. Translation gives CASSPGTGNQPQHF. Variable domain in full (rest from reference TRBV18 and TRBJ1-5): NAGVMQNPRHLVRRRGQEARLRCSPMKGHSHVYWYRQLPEEGLKFMVYLQKENIIDESGMPKERFSAEFPKEGPSILRIQQVVRGDSAAYFCASSPGTGNQPQHFGDGTRLSIL.

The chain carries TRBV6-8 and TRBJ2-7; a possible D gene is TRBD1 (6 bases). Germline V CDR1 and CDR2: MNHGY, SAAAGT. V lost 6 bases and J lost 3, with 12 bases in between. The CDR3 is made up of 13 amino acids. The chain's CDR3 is CASSGQPYYEQYF. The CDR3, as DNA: TGTGCCAGCAGCGGACAGCCGTACTACGAGCAGTACTTC.

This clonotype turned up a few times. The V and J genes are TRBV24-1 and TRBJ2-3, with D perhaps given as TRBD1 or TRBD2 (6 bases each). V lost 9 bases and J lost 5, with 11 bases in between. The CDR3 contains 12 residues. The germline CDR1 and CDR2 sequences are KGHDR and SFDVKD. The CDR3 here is CATRGPGDTQYF. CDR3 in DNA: TGTGCCACCCGGGGGCCGGGAGATACGCAGTATTTT.

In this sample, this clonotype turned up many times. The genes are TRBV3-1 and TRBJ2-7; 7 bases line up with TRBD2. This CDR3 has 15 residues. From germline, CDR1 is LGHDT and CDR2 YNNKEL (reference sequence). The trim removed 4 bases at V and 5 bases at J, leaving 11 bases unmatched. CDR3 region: CASSRGAGVADEQYF. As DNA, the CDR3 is TGTGCCAGCAGCCGAGGGGCGGGGGTCGCCGACGAGCAGTACTTC.

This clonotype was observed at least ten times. The CDR3 sequence is CATIQGHEQYF. In DNA, the CDR3 is TGTGCCACGATACAGGGTCACGAGCAGTACTTC. The chain has TRBV25-1 and TRBJ2-7, with D tentatively TRBD1 (6 bases). This CDR3 is 11 amino acids long. Deletions cut 10 bases from V and 5 bases from J, with 12 bases between. Germline lookup yields CDR1 MGHDK and CDR2 SYGVNS.

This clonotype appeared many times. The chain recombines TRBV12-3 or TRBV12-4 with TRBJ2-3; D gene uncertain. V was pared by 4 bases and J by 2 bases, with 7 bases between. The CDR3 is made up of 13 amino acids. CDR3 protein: CASSYQTTDTQYF. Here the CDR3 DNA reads TGTGCCAGCAGTTATCAGACCACAGATACGCAGTATTTT.

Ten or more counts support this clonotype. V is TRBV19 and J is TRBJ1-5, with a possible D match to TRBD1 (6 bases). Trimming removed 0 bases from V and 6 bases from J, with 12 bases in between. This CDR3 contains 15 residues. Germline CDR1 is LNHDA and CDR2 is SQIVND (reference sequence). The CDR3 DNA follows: TGTGCCAGTAGTATAGATGTTGGGGGGCTTCAGCCCCAGCATTTT. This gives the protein CASSIDVGGLQPQHF.

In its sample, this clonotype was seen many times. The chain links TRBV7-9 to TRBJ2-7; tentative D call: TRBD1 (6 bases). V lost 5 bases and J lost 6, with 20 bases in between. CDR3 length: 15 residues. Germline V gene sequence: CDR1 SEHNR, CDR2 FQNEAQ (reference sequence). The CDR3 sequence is CASSPPSGTPGEQYF. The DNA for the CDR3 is TGTGCCAGCAGCCCCCCGAGTGGGACACCCGGCGAGCAGTACTTC.

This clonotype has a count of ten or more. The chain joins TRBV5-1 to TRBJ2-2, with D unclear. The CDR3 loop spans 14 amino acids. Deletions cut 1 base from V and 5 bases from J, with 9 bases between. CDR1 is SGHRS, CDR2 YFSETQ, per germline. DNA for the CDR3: TGCGCCAGCAGCTTGAAACAGTTGACCGGGGAGCTGTTTTTT. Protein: CASSLKQLTGELFF. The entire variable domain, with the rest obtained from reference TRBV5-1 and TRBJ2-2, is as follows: KAGVTQTPRYLIKTRGQQVTLSCSPISGHRSVSWYQQTPGQGLQFLFEYFSETQRNKGNFPGRFSGRQFSNSRSEMNVSTLELGDSALYLCASSLKQLTGELFFGEGSRLTVL.

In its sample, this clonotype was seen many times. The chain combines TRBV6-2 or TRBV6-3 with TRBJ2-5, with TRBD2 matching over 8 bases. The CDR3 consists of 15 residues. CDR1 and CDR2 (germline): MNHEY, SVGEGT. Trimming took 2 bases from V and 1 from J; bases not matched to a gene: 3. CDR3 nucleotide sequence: TGTGCCAGCAGTTACGCGGGGGGCCGCCAAGAGACCCAGTACTTC. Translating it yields CASSYAGGRQETQYF.

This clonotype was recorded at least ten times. The chain's CDR3 is CASSPPGGTGELFF. In DNA, the CDR3 is TGTGCCAGCAGCCCCCCCGGGGGAACCGGGGAGCTGTTTTTT. The V gene is TRBV7-3, the J gene TRBJ2-2; weak D call: TRBD2 (6 bases). Germline assignment: CDR1 SGHTA and CDR2 FQGTGA. The CDR3 has 14 amino acids. Trimming stripped 5 bases from V and 5 bases from J, with 12 bases between.

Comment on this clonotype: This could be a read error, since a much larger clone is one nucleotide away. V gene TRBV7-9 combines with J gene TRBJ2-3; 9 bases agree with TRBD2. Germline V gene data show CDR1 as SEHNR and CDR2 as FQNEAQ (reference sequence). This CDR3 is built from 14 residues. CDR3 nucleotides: TGTGCCAGCAGCCTAGCGGGGATAGCAGATACGCAGTGTTTT. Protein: CASSLAGIADTQCF.